This TCR beta chain was recorded in a study of T cell responses to AZD1222 COVID-19 vaccine. Profiling relied on immunoSEQ multiplex PCR, and the TCRdb table lists in-frame clones only, not all of them. The sample has about 170,000 clones; more than 85% are singletons. Germline V gene lookup returns CDR1 SNHLY and CDR2 FYNNEI. The CDR3 length is 15 residues. Germline trimming cut 4 bases from V and 4 bases from J; bases unmatched to any gene: 7. The starting material was peripheral blood, obtained on day 0 of AZD1222 vaccination. The chain uses TRBV2 and TRBJ1-5; 7 nucleotides agree with TRBD1. The TCR was taken from an adult in good health. The CDR3 region is CASSGPGGPNQPQHF. Written as DNA, the CDR3 is TGTGCCAGCAGTGGCCCAGGGGGGCCTAATCAGCCCCAGCATTTT.